This TCR beta chain derives from a study of blood T cell repertoires in COVID-19. This clone is a singleton in its sample. Original data processing: Reference gene primer amplification gave estimated nucleated cell counts. Here immunoSEQ multiplex PCR was the method, and the copy in TCRdb shows in-frame clones only, minus some. The V and J calls and clone size are taken from that table; D and trimming were inferred from the DNA. This sample has 150,000 to 250,000 clones, with around 79% found just once. Germline-derived CDR1 and CDR2 are SNHLY and FYNNEI. V shed 7 bases and J shed 1 base, with 15 bases lying between them. The CDR3 is 15 amino acids.

The sequence derives from a woman aged 35 to 49 with COVID-19, enrolled during active disease. Sample: peripheral blood. V and J are TRBV2 and TRBJ2-3, with D possibly TRBD2 on 6 matching bases. CDR3 loop: CASTRDSTGTDTQYF. CDR3 DNA sequence: TGTGCCAGCACCCGGGACTCAACTGGCACAGATACGCAGTATTTT.